This section outlines one T cell receptor beta chain sequence together with its context. Antigen unknown. One end of the junction is discordant with germline, which a read error may explain. This entry comes from a study of blood T cells in healthy people across ages. Study results and caveats: Versus aged donors, long-lived donors had higher diversity and more naive CD4+ cells.

The CDR3 covers 15 residues. CDR1 is SGHRS and CDR2 is YFSETQ in the germline V gene. The use of a sample-barcoded 5' primer and a J-beta primer mix characterized a second PCR of roughly 6 to 12 cycles. TCRdb redid the calling of the 5' RACE reads with MiXCR, one entry per CDR3 protein. The top ten clones hold 15% to 20% of a sample with 800,000 or so distinct CDR3 sequences, about half of them seen once. Input material: blood. The source is a man at least 80 years old in good health. This sequence joins TRBV5-1 and TRBJ2-7, with 8 bases lining up with TRBD2. The CDR3 reads CASSPQAGAIYERYF. The CDR3 DNA follows: TGCGCCAGCAGCCCGCAAGCGGGAGCGATATACGAGCGGTACTTC.